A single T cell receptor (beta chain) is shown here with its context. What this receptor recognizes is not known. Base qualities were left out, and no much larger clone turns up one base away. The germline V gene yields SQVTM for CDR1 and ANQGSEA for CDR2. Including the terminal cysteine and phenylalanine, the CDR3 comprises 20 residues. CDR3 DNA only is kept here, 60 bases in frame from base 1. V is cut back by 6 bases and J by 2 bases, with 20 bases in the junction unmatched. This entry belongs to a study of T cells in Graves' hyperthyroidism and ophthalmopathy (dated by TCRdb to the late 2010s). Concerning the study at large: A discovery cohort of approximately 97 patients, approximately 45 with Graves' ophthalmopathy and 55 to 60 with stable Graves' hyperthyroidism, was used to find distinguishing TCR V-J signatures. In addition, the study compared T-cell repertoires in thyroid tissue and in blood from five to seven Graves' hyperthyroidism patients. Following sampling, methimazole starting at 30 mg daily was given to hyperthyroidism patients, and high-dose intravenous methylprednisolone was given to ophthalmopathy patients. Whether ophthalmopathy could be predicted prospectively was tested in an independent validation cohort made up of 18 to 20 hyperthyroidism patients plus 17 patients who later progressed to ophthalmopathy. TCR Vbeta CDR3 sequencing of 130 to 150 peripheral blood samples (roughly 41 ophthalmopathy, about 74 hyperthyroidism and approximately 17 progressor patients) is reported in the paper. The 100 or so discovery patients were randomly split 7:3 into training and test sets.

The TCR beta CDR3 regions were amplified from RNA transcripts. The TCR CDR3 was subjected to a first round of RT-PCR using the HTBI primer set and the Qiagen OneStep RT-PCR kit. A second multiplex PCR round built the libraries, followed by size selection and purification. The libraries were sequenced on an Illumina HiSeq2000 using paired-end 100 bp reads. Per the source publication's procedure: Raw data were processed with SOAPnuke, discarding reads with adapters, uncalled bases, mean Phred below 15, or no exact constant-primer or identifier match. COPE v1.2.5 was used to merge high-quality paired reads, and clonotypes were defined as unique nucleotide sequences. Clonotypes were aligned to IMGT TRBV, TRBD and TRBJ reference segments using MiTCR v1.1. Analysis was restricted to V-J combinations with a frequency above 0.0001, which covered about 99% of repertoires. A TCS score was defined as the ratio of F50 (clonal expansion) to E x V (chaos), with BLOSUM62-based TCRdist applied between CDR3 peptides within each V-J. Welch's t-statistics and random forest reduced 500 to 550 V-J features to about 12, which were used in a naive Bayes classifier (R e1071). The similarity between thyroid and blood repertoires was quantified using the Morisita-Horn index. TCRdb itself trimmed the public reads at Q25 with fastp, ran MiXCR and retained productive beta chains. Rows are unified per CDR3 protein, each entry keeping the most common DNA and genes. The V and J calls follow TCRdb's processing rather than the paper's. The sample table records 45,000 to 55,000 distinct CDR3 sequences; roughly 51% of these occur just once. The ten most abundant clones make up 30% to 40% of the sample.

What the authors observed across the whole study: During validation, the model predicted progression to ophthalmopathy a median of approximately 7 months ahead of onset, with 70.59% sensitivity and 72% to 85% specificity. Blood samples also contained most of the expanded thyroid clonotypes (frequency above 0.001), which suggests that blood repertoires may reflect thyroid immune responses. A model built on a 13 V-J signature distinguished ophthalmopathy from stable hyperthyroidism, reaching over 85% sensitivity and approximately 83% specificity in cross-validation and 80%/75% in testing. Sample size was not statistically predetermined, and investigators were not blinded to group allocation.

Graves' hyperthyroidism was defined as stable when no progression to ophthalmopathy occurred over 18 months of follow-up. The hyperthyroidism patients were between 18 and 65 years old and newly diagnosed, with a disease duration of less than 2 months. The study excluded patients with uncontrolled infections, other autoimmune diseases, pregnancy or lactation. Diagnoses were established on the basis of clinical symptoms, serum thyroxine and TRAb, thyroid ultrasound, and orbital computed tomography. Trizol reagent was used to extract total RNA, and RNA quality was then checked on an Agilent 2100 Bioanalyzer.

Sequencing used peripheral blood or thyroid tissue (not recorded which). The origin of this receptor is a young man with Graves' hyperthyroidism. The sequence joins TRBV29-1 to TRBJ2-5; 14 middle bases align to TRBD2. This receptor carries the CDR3 CSVPKRGGLAGERRQETQYF. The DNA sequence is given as TGCAGCGTACCAAAGCGGGGGGGACTAGCGGGAGAAAGAAGACAAGAGACCCAGTACTTC.